This T cell receptor beta chain was documented in a study of tumor and adjacent non-tumor tissue in lung cancer (dated by TCRdb to the late 2010s). For context, the study as a whole: By cancer type, the cohort comprised 11 to 12 adenocarcinoma patients, 2 squamous cell carcinoma patients and 1 small cell lung cancer patient. For each patient, one tumor sample and one normal lung sample were taken, giving roughly 30 paired specimens that underwent TCRbeta CDR3 sequencing. Among the 15 or so patients, ages ranged from about 31 to 85 years, approximately 10 were men and 5 were women, and disease was TNM stage I to III. A total of some 130,000,000 productive TCRbeta reads were generated by sequencing, corresponding to an average of around 3.8 million reads per sample. The study compared bulk TCRbeta repertoires between lung tumor tissue and matched distant non-tumor lung tissue from fewer than 18 lung cancer patients. The study at large found these results: Significantly higher TCR diversity (inverse Simpson) was observed in tumor tissue than in normal lung tissue (roughly 390 vs 170, P = 0.0075, Mann-Whitney U test). A significantly larger cumulative share of the repertoire was made up by the top 100 clones in normal lung than in tumor tissue. Because peripheral blood was not sequenced, blood TCRbeta repertoires in the lung cancer patients of the study were not examined. Neither the sequencing platform nor unique molecular identifiers are mentioned in the methods. Younger patients had significantly higher TCR diversity, and higher tumor TCR diversity was associated with shorter overall and disease-free survival. The cohort had only roughly 16 patients, and the authors noted that larger samples and more detailed clinical data are needed.

RNA was isolated from bulk, unsorted tissue, and RNA quality was assessed with a NanoDrop ND-1000 and an Agilent 2100. For the normal lung samples, distant non-tumor tissue was collected more than 3 cm away from the tumor edge. The donors were newly diagnosed lung cancer patients admitted for thoracic surgery in China from August to November 2014 who had not received prior chemotherapy. Patients who had received previous radiotherapy or chemotherapy, or who had another concurrent cancer, were excluded from the study. Surgical tissue pieces of 1-2 cm3 were preserved in RNAlater solution and were kept at -80 degrees C until use. This clonotype came up a few times. Its cognate antigen has yet to be identified. A single base separates this from a much larger clone, so it may be a read error. Libraries were constructed by multiplex PCR. The listed sequencing device is Illumina HiSeq 2500. TCRbeta libraries were constructed through three rounds of nested PCR with primers (Table S4) according to protocols modified from ARM-PCR. Before sequencing, PCR products of 200-500 bp were excised from the gel and purified with the QIAquick gel extraction kit. From the authors' description of their analysis: Trimmomatic was used to clean the reads, FLASH was used to merge the reads into complete CDR3 sequences, and MiTCR was used to assign the reads to V(D)J germline segments. Clonal diversity was computed as the inverse Simpson's index with VDJtools. Productive reads were defined as in-frame sequences without a premature stop codon. TCRdb trimmed the raw reads at Q25, called clones with MiXCR and kept productive beta chains. Every CDR3 protein is listed once, alongside the most common genes and DNA of its rows. TCRdb's processing, not the authors' own work, is the source of the V and J calls. The sample includes around 99,000 distinct CDR3 sequences, with under 65% observed a single time. 15% to 20% of the sample lies in the top ten.

The CDR3 contains 14 residues, cysteine and phenylalanine counted. CDR3 DNA is the only sequence kept; it has 42 bases, read in frame from the first base. Trimming at the junction amounts to 4 bases on V and 4 bases on J, and the germline ends lie 13 bases apart. According to the germline V gene, CDR1 reads MGHRA and CDR2 reads YSYEKL. The sequence joins TRBV4-1 to TRBJ1-1; the D gene cannot be resolved reliably. The sample comprised distant non-tumor lung tissue. This receptor was identified in a man aged 55 to 70 with non-small cell lung cancer. For the CDR3, the sequence is CASSRILGGTEAFF. In nucleotide form, the sequence is TGCGCCAGCAGCCGAATCTTGGGCGGCACTGAAGCTTTCTTT.